This T cell receptor beta chain is drawn from a study of cytomegalovirus exposure and HLA in healthy donors. Broader study findings: The authors later found TCR association rates varying by HLA locus, with DRB1 most and HLA-C fewest. Confirmation was obtained in vitro that a few CMV-associated chains are specific for CMV antigens.

13 Jbeta primers and 60 Vbeta primers were used for the PCR. Data came from immunoSEQ multiplex PCR; TCRdb stores just in-frame clones and leaves some out. The table includes 100,000 or so clones, around 80% detected once. The V gene end was trimmed by 1 base and the J gene end by 4 bases; junction bases not matched to a gene: 2. The CDR3 loop spans 15 amino acids. Germline lookup yields CDR1 SNHLY and CDR2 FYNNEI. Concerning this clone itself: The antigen remains undetermined.

V gene TRBV2 combines with J gene TRBJ2-3, with 10 bases matching TRBD1. The specimen was PBMCs. This TCR was sampled from a male donor in good health and CMV-seropositive. In DNA form, the CDR3 reads TGTGCCAGCAGTGAAGGACAGGGGGCCGCAGATACGCAGTATTTT. Its translation: CASSEGQGAADTQYF.